Listed below are T cell receptor beta chains from one sample, sequenced in a study of T cell responses to AZD1222 COVID-19 vaccine. Libraries were prepared by immunoSEQ multiplex PCR; TCRdb keeps only in-frame clonotypes and omits some of them. Of some 150,000 clones in the sample, approximately 91% are singletons; the top ten hold approximately 1.6%. The input for sequencing was peripheral blood, taken on day 0 of AZD1222 vaccination. Receptors originate from an adult in good health. The CDR3 runs from the conserved cysteine through the conserved F or W. Rows give clone size only sometimes, using once, few, many, or a class for an expanded clone.

V: TRBV5-1; size: NA; length: 14; J: TRBJ1-1; CDR3: CASGRPGEGTEAFF
V: TRBV5-1; size: NA; length: 14; J: TRBJ1-5; CDR3: CASSLGDGNQPQHF
V: TRBV10-2; size: NA; length: 14; J: TRBJ2-3; CDR3: CASRLAGNSDTQYF
V: TRBV28; size: NA; length: 17; J: TRBJ2-3; CDR3: CASIAASGSVGTDTQYF
V: TRBV21-1; size: NA; length: 13; J: TRBJ1-1; CDR3: CASSTSGQEEAFF
V: TRBV10-2; size: NA; length: 16; J: TRBJ1-1; CDR3: CASSESKVAGNTEAFF
V: TRBV28; size: few; length: 16; J: TRBJ2-7; CDR3: CASTPAGLATSYEQYF
V: TRBV20-1; size: NA; length: 18; J: TRBJ1-6; CDR3: CSASGGTAAGSYNSPLHF
V: TRBV24-1; size: NA; length: 19; J: TRBJ2-1; CDR3: CATSDTSFGDRGFPNEQFF
V: TRBV7-9; size: NA; length: 14; J: TRBJ2-3; CDR3: CASSLRQVTDTQYF
V: TRBV15; size: NA; length: 14; J: TRBJ2-5; CDR3: CATSRGEEGETQYF
V: TRBV27; size: NA; length: 11; J: TRBJ1-1; CDR3: CASSRGTEAFF
V: TRBV28; size: NA; length: 12; J: TRBJ1-4; CDR3: CASSPGSEKLFF
V: TRBV2; size: NA; length: 13; J: TRBJ2-7; CDR3: CASSEQGFNEQYF
V: TRBV28; size: NA; length: 14; J: TRBJ2-7; CDR3: CASSAGTLSYEQYF
V: TRBV19; size: NA; length: 16; J: TRBJ2-1; CDR3: CASSRQGRGSYNEQFF
V: TRBV7-9; size: NA; length: 17; J: TRBJ1-6; CDR3: CASSSTRDRGYNSPLHF
V: TRBV6-5; size: NA; length: 11; J: TRBJ1-5; CDR3: CASSAGGPQHF
V: TRBV7-9; size: NA; length: 13; J: TRBJ2-2; CDR3: CASSLSPGGELFF
V: TRBV6-6; size: NA; length: 15; J: TRBJ1-6; CDR3: CASSPGQGLGSPLHF
V: TRBV6-5; size: NA; length: 13; J: TRBJ2-1; CDR3: CASKGSGRNEQFF
V: TRBV9; size: NA; length: 14; J: TRBJ1-6; CDR3: CASSERQGNSPLHF
V: TRBV4-1; size: NA; length: 14; J: TRBJ1-5; CDR3: CASSQGQADQPQHF
V: TRBV6-5; size: NA; length: 15; J: TRBJ2-2; CDR3: CASRQGGRNTGELFF
V: TRBV2; size: NA; length: 16; J: TRBJ2-2; CDR3: CASSDKQGGETGELFF
V: TRBV9; size: NA; length: 13; J: TRBJ2-2; CDR3: CASGGGYTGELFF
V: TRBV27; size: NA; length: 15; J: TRBJ2-1; CDR3: CASSSPGVGNNEQFF
V: TRBV6-2/TRBV6-3; size: NA; length: 13; J: TRBJ1-6; CDR3: CASNPDRSSPLHF
V: TRBV5-6; size: NA; length: 16; J: TRBJ1-1; CDR3: CASSRPPDSSNTEAFF
V: TRBV5-6; size: NA; length: 12; J: TRBJ1-3; CDR3: CASSRGGNTIYF
V: TRBV19; size: NA; length: 14; J: TRBJ1-2; CDR3: CASSTMTPLYGYTF
V: TRBV10-2; size: NA; length: 13; J: TRBJ1-4; CDR3: CASAGQGSEKLFF
V: TRBV3-1/TRBV3-2; size: NA; length: 13; J: TRBJ1-1; CDR3: CASSHSPGGEAFF
V: TRBV29-1; size: few; length: 14; J: TRBJ1-1; CDR3: CSVDSGTANTEAFF
V: TRBV19; size: once; length: 12; J: TRBJ1-2; CDR3: CASLRRNYGYTF
V: TRBV7-2; size: few; length: 15; J: TRBJ2-1; CDR3: CASRGTGQRYNEQFF
V: TRBV7-4; size: once; length: 16; J: TRBJ1-4; CDR3: CASSLGPQGAREKLFF
V: TRBV25-1; size: NA; length: 18; J: TRBJ2-1; CDR3: CASSDWLREDSSYNEQFF
V: TRBV5-6; size: NA; length: 14; J: TRBJ2-5; CDR3: CASSKTLVVETQYF
V: TRBV2; size: NA; length: 15; J: TRBJ2-5; CDR3: CASRTRAGEWETQYF
V: TRBV4-3; size: NA; length: 16; J: TRBJ1-1; CDR3: CASSHSGGVGRTEAFF
V: TRBV5-4; size: NA; length: 16; J: TRBJ1-2; CDR3: CASSEPTGGGRFGYTF
V: TRBV12-5; size: NA; length: 15; J: TRBJ2-3; CDR3: CASGRDSSSTDTQYF
V: TRBV6-5; size: NA; length: 14; J: TRBJ1-2; CDR3: CASSSPTPFAGYTF
V: TRBV28; size: NA; length: 15; J: TRBJ1-2; CDR3: CASSLISGGDYGYTF
V: TRBV12-5; size: NA; length: 14; J: TRBJ2-5; CDR3: CASGRGTAQETQYF
V: TRBV5-6; size: NA; length: 15; J: TRBJ1-2; CDR3: CASQTGGGLEYGYTF
V: TRBV12-3/TRBV12-4; size: NA; length: 13; J: TRBJ1-1; CDR3: CASRVNPNTEAFF
V: TRBV28; size: NA; length: 15; J: TRBJ2-3; CDR3: CASSSRDPLGDTQYF
V: TRBV10-3; size: once; length: 16; J: TRBJ1-5; CDR3: CAISESGQSSSQPQHF
V: TRBV28; size: NA; length: 13; J: TRBJ1-2; CDR3: CASLKGGDYGYTF
V: TRBV30; size: NA; length: 15; J: TRBJ2-3; CDR3: CAWRGQGIGTDTQYF
V: TRBV9; size: NA; length: 14; J: TRBJ2-7; CDR3: CASSVGDSSYEQYF